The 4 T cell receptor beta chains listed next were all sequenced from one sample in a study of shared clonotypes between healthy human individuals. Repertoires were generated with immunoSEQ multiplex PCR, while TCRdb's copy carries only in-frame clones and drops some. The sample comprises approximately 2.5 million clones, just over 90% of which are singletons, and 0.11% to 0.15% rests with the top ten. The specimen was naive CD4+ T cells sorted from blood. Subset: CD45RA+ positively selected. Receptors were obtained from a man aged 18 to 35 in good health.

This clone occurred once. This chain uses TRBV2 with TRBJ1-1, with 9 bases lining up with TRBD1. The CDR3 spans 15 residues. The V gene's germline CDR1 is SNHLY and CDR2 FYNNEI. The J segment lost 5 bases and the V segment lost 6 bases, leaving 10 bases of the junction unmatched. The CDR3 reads CASSLQGAGVTEAFF. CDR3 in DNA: TGTGCCAGCAGCTTACAGGGGGCGGGAGTGACTGAAGCTTTCTTT.

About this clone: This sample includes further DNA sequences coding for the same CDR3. CDR3 region: CASSLGDPQETQYF. The CDR3 DNA reads as TGTGCCAGCAGCTTAGGAGATCCACAAGAGACCCAGTACTTC. The J gene is TRBJ2-5, the V gene TRBV7-2; unclear D gene. There are 14 residues in the CDR3. The germline CDR1 and CDR2 sequences are SGHTA and FQGNSA. V was shortened by 1 base and J by 2 bases, with 8 bases between the two germline ends. Full variable domain (missing parts from reference TRBV7-2 and TRBJ2-5): GAGVSQSPSNKVTEKGKDVELRCDPISGHTALYWYRQSLGQGLEFLIYFQGNSAPDKSGLPSDRFSAERTGGSVSTLTIQRTQQEDSAVYLCASSLGDPQETQYFGPGTRLLVL.

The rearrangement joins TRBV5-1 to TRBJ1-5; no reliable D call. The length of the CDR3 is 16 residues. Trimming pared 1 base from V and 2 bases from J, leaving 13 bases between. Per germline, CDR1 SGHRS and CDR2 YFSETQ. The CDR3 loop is CASSLSGLGGNQPQHF. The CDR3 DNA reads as TGCGCCAGCAGCTTGTCCGGACTGGGTGGCAATCAGCCCCAGCATTTT.

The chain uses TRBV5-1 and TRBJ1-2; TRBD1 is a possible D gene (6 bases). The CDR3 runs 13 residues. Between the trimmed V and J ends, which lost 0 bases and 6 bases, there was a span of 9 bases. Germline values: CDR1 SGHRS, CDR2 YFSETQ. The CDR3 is CASSLGGPDGYTF. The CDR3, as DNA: TGCGCCAGCAGCTTGGGGGGGCCCGATGGCTACACCTTC.